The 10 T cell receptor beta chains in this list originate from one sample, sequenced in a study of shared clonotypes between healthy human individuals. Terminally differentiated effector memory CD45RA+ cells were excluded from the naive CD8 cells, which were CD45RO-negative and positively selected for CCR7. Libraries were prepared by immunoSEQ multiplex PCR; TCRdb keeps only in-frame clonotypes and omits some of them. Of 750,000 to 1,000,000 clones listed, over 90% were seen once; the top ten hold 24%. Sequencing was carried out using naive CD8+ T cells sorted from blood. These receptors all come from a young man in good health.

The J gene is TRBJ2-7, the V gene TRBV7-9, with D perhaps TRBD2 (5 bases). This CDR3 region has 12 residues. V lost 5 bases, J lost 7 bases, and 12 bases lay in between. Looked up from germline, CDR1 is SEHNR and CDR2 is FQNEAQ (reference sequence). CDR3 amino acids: CASSATGNEQYF. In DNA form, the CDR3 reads TGTGCCAGCAGCGCCACGGGAAATGAGCAGTACTTC.

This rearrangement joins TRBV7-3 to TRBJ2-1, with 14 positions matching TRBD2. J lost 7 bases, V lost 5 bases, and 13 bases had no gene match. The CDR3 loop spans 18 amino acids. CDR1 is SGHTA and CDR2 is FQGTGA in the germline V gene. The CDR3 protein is CASSPGLAGGVRINEQFF. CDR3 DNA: TGTGCCAGCAGCCCAGGACTAGCGGGAGGAGTACGTATAAATGAGCAGTTCTTC. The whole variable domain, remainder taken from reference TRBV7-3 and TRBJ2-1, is GAGVSQTPSNKVTEKGKYVELRCDPISGHTALYWYRQSLGQGPEFLIYFQGTGAADDSGLPNDRFFAVRPEGSVSTLKIQRTERGDSAVYLCASSPGLAGGVRINEQFFGPGTRLTVL.

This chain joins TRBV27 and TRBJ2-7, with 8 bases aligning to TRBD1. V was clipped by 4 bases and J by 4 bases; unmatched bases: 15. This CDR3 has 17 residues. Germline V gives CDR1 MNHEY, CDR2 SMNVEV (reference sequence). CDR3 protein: CASSYRAPPDREYEQYF. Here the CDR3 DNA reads TGTGCCAGCAGTTACCGCGCCCCCCCGGACAGGGAGTACGAGCAGTACTTC.

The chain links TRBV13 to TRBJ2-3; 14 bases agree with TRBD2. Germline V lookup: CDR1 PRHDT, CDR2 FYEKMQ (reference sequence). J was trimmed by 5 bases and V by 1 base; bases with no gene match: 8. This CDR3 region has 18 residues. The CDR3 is CASSLEGTSGGEGDTQYF. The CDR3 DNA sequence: TGTGCCAGCAGCTTAGAAGGGACTAGCGGGGGAGAGGGAGATACGCAGTATTTT.

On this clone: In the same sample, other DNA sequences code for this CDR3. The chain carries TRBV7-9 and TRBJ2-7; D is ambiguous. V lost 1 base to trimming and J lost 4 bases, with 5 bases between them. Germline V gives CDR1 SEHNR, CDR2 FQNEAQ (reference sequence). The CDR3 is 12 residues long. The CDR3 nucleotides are TGTGCCAGCAGCTTAGGAGTGTACGAGCAGTACTTC. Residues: CASSLGVYEQYF.

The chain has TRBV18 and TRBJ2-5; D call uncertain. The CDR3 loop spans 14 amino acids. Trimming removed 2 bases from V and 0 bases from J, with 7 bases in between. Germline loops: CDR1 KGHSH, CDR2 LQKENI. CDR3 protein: CASSPEVYQETQYF. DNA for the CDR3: TGTGCCAGCTCACCAGAGGTTTACCAAGAGACCCAGTACTTC.

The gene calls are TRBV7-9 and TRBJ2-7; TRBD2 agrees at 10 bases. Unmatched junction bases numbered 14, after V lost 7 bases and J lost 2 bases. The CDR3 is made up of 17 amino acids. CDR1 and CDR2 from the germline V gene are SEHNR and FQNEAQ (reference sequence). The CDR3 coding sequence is TGTGCCAGCACCCCAATGGCTAGCGGGAGAACTGCCTACGAGCAGTACTTC. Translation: CASTPMASGRTAYEQYF.

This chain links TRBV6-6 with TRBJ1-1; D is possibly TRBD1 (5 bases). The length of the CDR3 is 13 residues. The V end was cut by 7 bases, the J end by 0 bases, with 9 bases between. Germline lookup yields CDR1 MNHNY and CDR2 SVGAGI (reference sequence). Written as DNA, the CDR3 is TGTGCCAGCAAACCGGGACTGAACACTGAAGCTTTCTTT. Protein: CASKPGLNTEAFF.

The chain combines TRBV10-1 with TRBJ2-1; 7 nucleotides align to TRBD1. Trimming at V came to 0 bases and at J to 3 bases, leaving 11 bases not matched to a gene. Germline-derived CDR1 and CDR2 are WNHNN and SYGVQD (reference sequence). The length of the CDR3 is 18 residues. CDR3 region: CASSESASMTGLYNEQFF. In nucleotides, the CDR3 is TGCGCCAGCAGTGAGTCTGCATCTATGACAGGGCTCTACAATGAGCAGTTCTTC.

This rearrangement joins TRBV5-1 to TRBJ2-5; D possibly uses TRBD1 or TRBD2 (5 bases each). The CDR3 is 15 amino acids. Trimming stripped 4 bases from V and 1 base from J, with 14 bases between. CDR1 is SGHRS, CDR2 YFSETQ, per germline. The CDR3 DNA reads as TGCGCCAGCAGCCCGGTGGGACCTCGCCAAGAGACCCAGTACTTC. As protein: CASSPVGPRQETQYF. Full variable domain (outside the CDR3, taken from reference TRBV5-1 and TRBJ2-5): KAGVTQTPRYLIKTRGQQVTLSCSPISGHRSVSWYQQTPGQGLQFLFEYFSETQRNKGNFPGRFSGRQFSNSRSEMNVSTLELGDSALYLCASSPVGPRQETQYFGPGTRLLVL.